This record concerns one TCR beta chain sequence. Its binding antigen is unknown. One base away there is no much larger clone; base qualities are not given. What this sample's time point label stands for: patch test 1, 2 weeks after DPC sensitization. Explained via the paper, the treatment or condition label denotes: therapeutic diphenylcyclopropenone sensitization with weekly scalp DPC. Blood at each patch-test visit was drawn before the patch test was applied. Patients were considered eligible if aged 18 to 70, diagnosed with alopecia and deemed suitable for DPC therapy, and patients were excluded if pregnant. Total RNA was isolated from unfractionated whole blood collected in Tempus Blood RNA tubes. The data belong to a study of human T cells and chemical hapten exposure (dated by TCRdb to the early 2020s). Regarding the study in general: For sensitization, 2% DPC in acetone was applied to a roughly 2 cm by roughly 2 cm area of upper inner arm skin. Weekly therapeutic DPC doses were additionally applied to the scalp of patients throughout the roughly 22-week study period. Patch tests used Finn chambers with 0.01% DPC on the upper back, scored after 6 days by International Contact Dermatitis Research Group standards. The mostly female patient cohort included alopecia areata with under or over 50% scalp involvement, alopecia totalis and alopecia universalis. Libraries were pooled for sequencing, and variation in per-sample TCR yields was attributed mainly to small differences in library volumes within the pool. The study tracked peripheral blood TCR repertoire changes in vivo during primary and secondary sensitization to the hapten diphenylcyclopropenone (DPC) in alopecia patients. Patient blood was sampled pre-sensitization (week 0) and at 2, 6 and about 24 weeks after DPC sensitization. Some 29 alopecia patients gave blood for TCR sequencing at one to four time points (pre-sensitization, 2, 6 and 24 weeks).

General conclusions and limits of the study: DPC sensitization did not change how many TCRs were above 1 in 1000 frequency, and no evidence was found of alterations in global repertoire structure. Expanded TCRs formed significantly more large CDR3 similarity clusters than pre-sensitization or healthy control sets, consistent with antigen-driven responses. Because every patient had alopecia, a presumed autoimmune disease, the patients' immune response might differ from that of healthy individuals. The number of PT1 expanded TCRs positively correlated with patch test score, significant at thresholds 8, 16 and 32 but not 4. After repeated subsampling, changes were observed in the strength of the expansion versus patch-test correlation and in the threshold at which the correlation became significant.

From the cysteine up to the phenylalanine, the CDR3 has a length of 12 residues. Only CDR3 DNA is held: 36 bases, read in frame from base 1. Sequences SQVTM (CDR1) and ANQGSEA (CDR2) are obtained from the germline V gene. V and J are truncated by 5 bases and 2 bases respectively, leaving an intervening sequence of 10 bases. The receptor library was made with RACE. Sequencing used a NextSeq 500. During library preparation, unique molecular identifiers were attached to individual cDNA molecules so that TCRs could be counted quantitatively and reproducibly. From each blood RNA sample, both TCR alpha and TCR beta chains were sequenced. As for how the authors treated the data: A median of around 100,000 TCRs per sample was observed, with a range of 23,224 to 690,600. V, J and CDR3 annotation of the TCR reads was performed with the Decombinator software suite. For the PS versus PT1 abundance plots, all samples were subsampled to the same number of TCRs (28,000). TCRs were defined as expanded if absent before sensitization and observed at least eight times at the 2-week time point. TCRdb reprocessing: public reads trimmed at Q25 with fastp, clones called with MiXCR, in-frame beta chains kept. Every CDR3 protein is listed once, alongside the most common genes and DNA of its rows. The V and J calls follow TCRdb's processing rather than the paper's. The sample yields approximately 82,000 distinct CDR3 sequences; about 12% were counted once. The ten most abundant clones make up 3.5% of the sample.

The TCR originated in a woman aged 55-70 years with alopecia areata. Some clones in this sample may be carry-over from other donors' samples. The chain is made from TRBV29-1 and TRBJ2-7, with the D call perhaps TRBD1 or TRBD2, each one matching 5 bases. Sample: whole blood, taken in connection with sensitization to the hapten diphenylcyclopropenone (DPC). This receptor has the CDR3 CSVTQGPYEQYF. In nucleotide form, the sequence is TGCAGCGTTACCCAGGGACCCTACGAGCAGTACTTC.